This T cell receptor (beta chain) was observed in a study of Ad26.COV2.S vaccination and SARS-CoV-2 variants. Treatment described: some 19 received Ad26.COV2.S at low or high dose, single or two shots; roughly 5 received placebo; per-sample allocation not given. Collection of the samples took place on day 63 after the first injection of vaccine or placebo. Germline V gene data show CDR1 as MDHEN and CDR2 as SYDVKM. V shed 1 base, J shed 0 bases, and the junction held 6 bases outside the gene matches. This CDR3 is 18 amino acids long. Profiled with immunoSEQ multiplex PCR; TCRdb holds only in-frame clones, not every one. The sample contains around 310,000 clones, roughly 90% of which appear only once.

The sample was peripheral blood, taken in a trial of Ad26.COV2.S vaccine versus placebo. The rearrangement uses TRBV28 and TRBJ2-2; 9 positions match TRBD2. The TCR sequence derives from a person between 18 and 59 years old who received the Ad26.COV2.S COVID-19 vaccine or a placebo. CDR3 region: CASSLLSSGGSNTGELFF. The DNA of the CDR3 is TGTGCCAGCAGTTTATTAAGTAGCGGGGGCTCGAACACCGGGGAGCTGTTTTTT.